The clone carrying this T cell receptor beta chain was counted a few times. Its specificity is not known. The data stem from a study of blood T cells in healthy people across ages. The authors ran a second PCR of about 6 to 11 cycles using a sample-barcoded 5' primer and a J-beta primer mix. TCRdb fed the 5' RACE reads into MiXCR, producing one record per CDR3 protein. The sample shows 1.6 million or so distinct CDR3 sequences, about 32% of them seen only once. Overall study results and limits: In the absence of known donor CMV status, changes in expanded clonotypes were possibly confounded. Older age went with lower TCR beta diversity per million T cells, in a roughly linear way. What prevented conclusive comparison of naive and antigen-experienced cells was that PBMCs were unsorted.

This TCR came from a woman between 25 and 40 years old in good health. Material for sequencing was blood.

CDR3 nucleotide sequence: TGTGCCAGCAGCCCACAGGCCCCCCTGGGCAATGAGCAGTTCTTC. Translated, it gives CASSPQAPLGNEQFF. The V and J genes are TRBV11-2 and TRBJ2-1; a possible D gene is TRBD1 (5 bases). The CDR3 runs 15 residues. V shed 5 bases and J shed 6 bases, with 17 bases lying between them. Germline V lookup: CDR1 SGHAT, CDR2 FQNNGV.